This TCR beta chain was retrieved from a study of blood T cell repertoires in COVID-19 (dated by TCRdb to between 2020 and 2021). Turning to the overall study: Collaborator samples came from the United States, Italy and Spain and covered acute and convalescent phases of COVID-19. The material from the prospective study consisted of cDNA or gDNA derived from T cells, B-cell-depleted T cells, or PBMCs. The dataset comprised deeply sampled blood TCRbeta repertoires from subjects exposed to, actively infected with, or recovered from COVID-19. The repertoires were released in a freely available public database intended as a resource for research on the immune response to SARS-CoV-2. Samples were obtained from the ongoing ImmuneRACE study (first 160 participants) and from about 1,300 subjects provided by 6 global collaborators. Sample metadata almost always included a de-identified subject ID, COVID-19 status, age in years and sex. Where HLA class I and class II types were available, the types were taken from metadata supplied by the sample provider, not from assay-based typing.

Whole blood was collected in K2EDTA tubes by collaborating institutions according to the institutions' own protocols. Collaborator samples were shipped for TCRbeta analysis as frozen whole blood, isolated PBMCs, or DNA extracted from either sample type. TCRbeta CDR3 regions were amplified from genomic DNA using the immunoSEQ Assay, a bias-controlled multiplex PCR. Per the original workflow: The number of nucleated cells in each sample was estimated by amplification of reference gene primers within the assay. To quantify the absolute abundance of each unique TCRbeta CDR3 rearrangement, sequence reads were collapsed and filtered. Productive Simpson clonality was computed per sample as the square root of Simpson's diversity index over productive rearrangements. Drawn from immuneACCESS, this table holds only the in-frame rearrangements with V and J called that TCRdb kept. Clones are partly lost; checked studies trace under half to an unresolved V gene and leave the rest unexplained. Clone size and the V and J calls come from that table; the DNA yielded D and trimming. A total of around 130,000 clones appear in this sample, roughly 90% of them only once. The ten largest clones add up to roughly 2.1% of the sample.

The research as a whole found: The amount of clinical and demographic metadata varied by source and participant and was provided uncurated.

Comments on this clone: It has no known antigen specificity. Base qualities are missing; no much larger clone stands one base away.

This sequence originates from a man between 65 and 85 years old with active COVID-19. The sequenced sample was peripheral blood.

The CDR3 corresponds to CASRSRGMNTGELFF. The sequenced DNA: TGTGCCAGCAGATCTAGAGGGATGAACACCGGGGAGCTGTTTTTT. Recombination joined TRBV3-1 (or the pseudogene TRBV3-2) with TRBJ2-2; TRBD2 could be the D gene, as 5 bases match. Trimming takes 6 bases from V and 1 base from J, and the germline ends sit 12 bases apart. The germline V gene (reference sequence) gives CDR1 as LGHDT and CDR2 as YNNKEL. Taken from cysteine to phenylalanine, the CDR3 has 15 residues. The sequence is cut down to CDR3 DNA, 45 bases in frame from base 1.